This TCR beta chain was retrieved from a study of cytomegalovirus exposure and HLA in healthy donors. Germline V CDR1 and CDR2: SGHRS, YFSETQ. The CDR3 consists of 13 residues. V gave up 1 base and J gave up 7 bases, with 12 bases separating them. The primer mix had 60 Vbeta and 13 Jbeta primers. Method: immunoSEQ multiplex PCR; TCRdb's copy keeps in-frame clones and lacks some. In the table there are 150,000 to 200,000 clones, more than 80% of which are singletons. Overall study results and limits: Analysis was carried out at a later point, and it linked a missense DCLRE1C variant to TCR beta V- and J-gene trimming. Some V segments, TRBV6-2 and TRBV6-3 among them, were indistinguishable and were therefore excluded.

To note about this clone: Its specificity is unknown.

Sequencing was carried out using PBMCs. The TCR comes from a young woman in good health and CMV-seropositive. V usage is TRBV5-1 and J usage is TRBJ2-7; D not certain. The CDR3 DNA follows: TGCGCCAGCAGCTTGCGACGCCCGACAGAGCAGTACTTC. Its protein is CASSLRRPTEQYF.